Below are 15 T cell receptor beta chains sequenced from a single sample in a study of radiation and T cells in renal cell carcinoma. The repertoire was sequenced with immunoSEQ multiplex PCR; TCRdb's copy has only in-frame clones and lacks some. The data hold about 95,000 clones, with 75% to 90% observed a single time. Time point noted: baseline pretreatment blood. The treatment is: 15 Gy SBRT to primary tumor, nephrectomy 4 weeks later. The material sequenced was blood, taken from a patient whose treatment included radiotherapy and nephrectomy. The receptors stem from a middle-aged man with renal cell carcinoma.

V gene TRBV4-1 combines with J gene TRBJ2-7; D is unresolved. V was cut by 4 bases and J by 3 bases, with 16 bases left in between. This CDR3 comprises 15 residues. Looked up from germline, CDR1 is MGHRA and CDR2 is YSYEKL. Here the CDR3 reads CASSRAASTHYEQYF. Written as DNA, the CDR3 is TGCGCCAGCAGCCGGGCAGCTAGTACTCACTACGAGCAGTACTTC.

This clone was observed once. This chain uses TRBV12-5 with TRBJ1-2; 11 bases are a match to TRBD1. The length of the CDR3 is 14 residues. The germline V gene has CDR1 LGHNT and CDR2 FRNRAP. The V segment lost 5 bases and the J segment 4 bases; nucleotides outside the gene matches: 3. The CDR3 bases are TGTGCTAGTGGTCCCGGACAGGGGGCCTATGGCTACACCTTC. It translates to CASGPGQGAYGYTF.

This chain links TRBV6-5 with TRBJ2-7; D not resolved. CDR1 is MNHEY, CDR2 SVGAGI, per germline. This CDR3 has 14 amino acids. Trimming removed 6 bases from V and 0 bases from J, with 12 bases in between. The CDR3 DNA reads TGTGCCAGCAGCTCTCTCGGCCGCTCCTACGAGCAGTACTTC. This gives the protein CASSSLGRSYEQYF.

The V call is TRBV7-8, the J call TRBJ1-1; the D is unclear. CDR1 and CDR2 (germline): SGHVS, FQNEAQ. V lost 3 bases, J lost 3 bases, and 8 bases lay in between. This CDR3 is built from 13 residues. The CDR3 sequence is CASSFQRDTEAFF. Written as DNA, the CDR3 is TGTGCCAGCAGCTTCCAGAGAGACACTGAAGCTTTCTTT. Based on the CDR3 plus reference TRBV7-8 and TRBJ1-1, the full variable domain is GAGVSQSPRYKVAKRGQDVALRCDPISGHVSLFWYQQALGQGPEFLTYFQNEAQLDKSGLPSDRFFAERPEGSVSTLKIQRTQQEDSAVYLCASSFQRDTEAFFGQGTRLTVV.

The chain employs TRBV28 and TRBJ2-5; unclear D gene. CDR1 and CDR2 from the germline V gene are MDHEN and SYDVKM. This CDR3 contains 13 residues. The V end was cut by 4 bases, the J end by 6 bases, with 12 bases between. The DNA for the CDR3 is TGTGCCAGCAGTTCTATCCCCAGTAAGACCCAGTACTTC. Translating gives CASSSIPSKTQYF.

The chain has TRBV5-1 and TRBJ2-5; TRBD1 aligns across 9 bases. Trimming took 3 bases from V and 2 from J; bases not matched to a gene: 2. Germline V gene lookup returns CDR1 SGHRS and CDR2 YFSETQ. The CDR3 extends over 14 amino acids. CDR3: CASSSGTGQETQYF. The CDR3 DNA follows: TGCGCCAGCAGCTCTGGGACAGGGCAAGAGACCCAGTACTTC.

The rearrangement links TRBV5-1 to TRBJ2-3; D ambiguous. The CDR3 runs to 13 residues. The germline CDR1 and CDR2 sequences are SGHRS and YFSETQ. V was cut by 4 bases and J by 3 bases, with 9 bases left in between. The CDR3 DNA is TGCGCCAGCAGCCCCGATGTAACAGATACGCAGTATTTT. It codes for CASSPDVTDTQYF.

This chain connects TRBV30 to TRBJ2-2; no reliable D call. The ends were cut back, 4 bases at V and 7 bases at J, with 13 bases in the middle. The length of the CDR3 is 13 residues. CDR1 GTSNPN and CDR2 SVGIG come from the germline V gene (reference sequence). The chain's CDR3 is CAWTRGPHGELFF. The CDR3 coding sequence is TGTGCCTGGACCCGAGGCCCCCACGGGGAGCTGTTTTTT. Using reference TRBV30 and TRBJ2-2 for the parts outside the CDR3, the full variable domain is SQTIHQWPATLVQPVGSPLSLECTVEGTSNPNLYWYRQAAGRGLQLLFYSVGIGQISSEVPQNLSASRPQDRQFILSSKKLLLSDSGFYLCAWTRGPHGELFFGEGSRLTVL.

The rearrangement uses TRBV19 and TRBJ2-7, with 10 bases lining up with TRBD1. Germline V lookup: CDR1 LNHDA, CDR2 SQIVND (reference sequence). The CDR3 is made up of 15 amino acids. Germline trimming cut 6 bases from V and 7 bases from J; bases unmatched to any gene: 12. The CDR3 bases are TGTGCCAGTAGCCCCCCGGGACAGGGGCGGAGAGAGCAGTACTTC. Encoded protein: CASSPPGQGRREQYF.

This CDR3 reads CASSSGGEQFF. CDR3 in DNA: TGTGCCAGCAGCTCAGGGGGGGAGCAGTTCTTC. This chain uses TRBV7-3 with TRBJ2-1; a possible D gene is TRBD1 (7 bases). The ends were cut back, 4 bases at V and 10 bases at J, with 8 bases in the middle. The CDR3 consists of 11 residues. Per germline, CDR1 SGHTA and CDR2 FQGTGA.

The chain's CDR3 is CASSFGTGTGVIAFF. CDR3 nucleotides: TGTGCCAGCAGTTTTGGAACCGGGACAGGGGTTATAGCTTTCTTT. This sequence joins TRBV6-5 and TRBJ1-1; TRBD1 aligns across 10 bases. Losses at the gene ends were 4 bases for V and 10 bases for J; bases not matched to a gene: 12. The CDR3 has 15 residues. Germline-derived CDR1 and CDR2 are MNHEY and SVGAGI.

The rearrangement links TRBV5-4 to TRBJ1-1; weak D call: TRBD1 (5 bases). The CDR3 is made up of 14 amino acids. CDR1 is SGHNT and CDR2 is YYREEE in the germline V gene (reference sequence). V lost 6 bases and J lost 3, with 15 bases in between. For the CDR3, the DNA is TGTGCCAGCAACCCGGACGCGGGGGACACTGAAGCTTTCTTT. Translation: CASNPDAGDTEAFF.

The chain uses TRBV19 and TRBJ1-1; the match to TRBD1 covers 9 bases. J was trimmed by 1 base and V by 7 bases; bases with no gene match: 4. The CDR3 runs 14 residues. Germline-derived CDR1 and CDR2 are LNHDA and SQIVND (reference sequence). CDR3 loop: CASNADRGNTEAFF. In nucleotides, the CDR3 is TGTGCCAGTAACGCGGACAGGGGGAACACTGAAGCTTTCTTT. Using reference TRBV19 and TRBJ1-1 for the parts outside the CDR3, the full variable domain is DGGITQSPKYLFRKEGQNVTLSCEQNLNHDAMYWYRQDPGQGLRLIYYSQIVNDFQKGDIAEGYSVSREKKESFPLTVTSAQKNPTAFYLCASNADRGNTEAFFGQGTRLTVV.

The V and J genes are TRBV5-1 and TRBJ2-3, with TRBD2 matching over 10 bases. This CDR3 is built from 20 residues. Germline V gene sequence: CDR1 SGHRS, CDR2 YFSETQ. After removal of 2 bases from V and 0 bases from J, the junction contained 15 bases not matched to a gene. In DNA form, the CDR3 reads TGCGCCAGCAGCTTTGGGGGACTTAGCGGGAGGTATCCAAGCACAGATACGCAGTATTTT. Amino acid sequence: CASSFGGLSGRYPSTDTQYF.

Only one count was recorded for this clone. J is TRBJ1-1 and V is TRBV5-4; D ambiguous. Trimming removed 1 base at V and 6 bases at J, with 10 bases between. This CDR3 is 13 amino acids long. Germline assignment: CDR1 SGHNT and CDR2 YYREEE (reference sequence). In DNA, the CDR3 is TGTGCCAGCAGCTTGACGGCGGGTCCTGAAGCTTTCTTT. Amino acids: CASSLTAGPEAFF.